A single sample is the source of the 20 T cell receptor beta chains below, sequenced in a study of OX40 agonist ivuxolimab in advanced cancers. Here immunoSEQ multiplex PCR was the method, and the copy in TCRdb shows in-frame clones only, minus some. The data hold tens of thousands of clones, with about 90% observed a single time. The sequenced sample was CD4+ or CD8+ T cells sorted from blood, obtained in a trial of the OX40 agonist ivuxolimab. Every receptor here comes from an adult with an advanced solid tumor such as melanoma, head and neck, liver or kidney cancer.

In DNA form, the CDR3 reads TGTGCCAGCAGTCCCGGGACCTACTATGGCTACACCTTC. Encoded protein: CASSPGTYYGYTF. The rearrangement uses TRBV7-6 and TRBJ1-2; perhaps TRBD1 as D (5 bases). Germline assignment: CDR1 SGHVS and CDR2 FNYEAQ. V lost 6 bases, J lost 3 bases, and 11 bases lay in between. This CDR3 comprises 13 residues. The full variable domain, its missing parts supplied by reference TRBV7-6 and TRBJ1-2, is GAGVSQSPRYKVTKRGQDVALRCDPISGHVSLYWYRQALGQGPEFLTYFNYEAQQDKSGLPNDRFSAERPEGSISTLTIQRTEQRDSAMYRCASSPGTYYGYTFGSGTRLTVV.

CDR3 residues: CASSGDKGYGNTIYF. The CDR3 nucleotides are TGTGCCAGCAGTGGGGACAAAGGGTACGGAAACACCATATATTTT. This chain uses TRBV6-1 with TRBJ1-3; tentative D call: TRBD1 (6 bases). Deletions cut 4 bases from V and 4 bases from J, with 14 bases between. The CDR3 is made up of 15 amino acids. In germline, CDR1 is MNHNS, CDR2 SASEGT.

The chain has TRBV29-1 and TRBJ2-6; D is possibly TRBD1 (5 bases). The V end lost 5 bases, the J end lost 0 bases, and 8 bases lay between the germline ends. This CDR3 is 14 amino acids long. Germline lookup yields CDR1 SQVTM and CDR2 ANQGSEA. DNA for the CDR3: TGCAGCGTTTTTGACAGCTCTGGGGCCAACGTCCTGACTTTC. It specifies CSVFDSSGANVLTF.

The chain employs TRBV30 and TRBJ1-2, with 8 bases fitting TRBD1. The CDR3 runs 13 residues. Germline V lookup: CDR1 GTSNPN, CDR2 SVGIG (reference sequence). V shed 4 bases, J shed 10 bases, and the junction held 11 bases outside the gene matches. The CDR3 nucleotides read TGTGCCTGGAAAAAACCGGGACAGGAGATCTACACCTTC. This sequence encodes CAWKKPGQEIYTF.

V gene TRBV28 combines with J gene TRBJ1-5; 9 nucleotides match TRBD1. Trimming took 6 bases from V and 1 from J; bases not matched to a gene: 7. The CDR3 contains 16 residues. Looked up from germline, CDR1 is MDHEN and CDR2 is SYDVKM. Here the CDR3 DNA reads TGTGCCAGCAGACCCGGACAGGGGACCAGCAATCAGCCCCAGCATTTT. This gives the protein CASRPGQGTSNQPQHF.

V gene TRBV6-1 combines with J gene TRBJ1-5; no clear D. Germline V gives CDR1 MNHNS, CDR2 SASEGT. This CDR3 has 17 residues. V was trimmed by 2 bases and J by 0 bases, leaving 14 bases between them. The CDR3 spells CASSERHLPYSNQPQHF. DNA of the CDR3: TGTGCCAGCAGTGAAAGACATTTACCTTATAGCAATCAGCCCCAGCATTTT.

The rearrangement joins TRBV10-2 to TRBJ1-2; 8 nucleotides agree with TRBD1. CDR1 is WSHSY, CDR2 SAAADI, per germline. With V trimmed by 3 bases and J by 4 bases, 13 bases remained unmatched. The CDR3 is 17 amino acids. The chain's CDR3 is CASSEWGRGRYGYGYTF. The CDR3 DNA is TGCGCCAGCAGTGAATGGGGCAGGGGGCGATATGGCTATGGCTACACCTTC.

V usage is TRBV27 and J usage is TRBJ2-4; possibly TRBD2 for D (5 bases). The CDR3 runs to 16 residues. Germline-derived CDR1 and CDR2 are MNHEY and SMNVEV (reference sequence). V lost 2 bases and J lost 0, with 11 bases in between. Here the CDR3 reads CASSLRGNLAKNIQYF. In nucleotides, the CDR3 is TGTGCCAGCAGTTTACGAGGGAATCTAGCCAAAAACATTCAGTACTTC.

CDR3 residues: CASSLGTLDNSPLHF. CDR3 nucleotide sequence: TGTGCCAGCAGCCTTGGGACACTGGATAATTCACCCCTCCACTTT. The rearrangement joins TRBV7-9 to TRBJ1-6, with D possibly being TRBD1 (6 bases). The CDR3 has 15 amino acids. CDR1 and CDR2 (germline): SEHNR, FQNEAQ (reference sequence). V lost 5 bases and J lost 5, with 13 bases in between.

This clone was counted only a few times. The CDR3 DNA sequence: TGTGCCAGCAGTTTATCAGGGGGCAAGGGTGAAGCTTTCTTT. Translating gives CASSLSGGKGEAFF. The chain carries TRBV27 and TRBJ1-1; 7 nucleotides align to TRBD1. CDR3 length equals 14 residues. Germline V gene sequence: CDR1 MNHEY, CDR2 SMNVEV (reference sequence). The V gene end was trimmed by 0 bases and the J gene end by 7 bases; junction bases not matched to a gene: 5.

This chain joins TRBV11-2 and TRBJ2-5; TRBD2 matches at 7 bases. The CDR3 runs 18 residues. V lost 5 bases to trimming and J lost 5 bases; unmatched junction nucleotides: 20. The germline gives CDR1 SGHAT, CDR2 FQNNGV. This CDR3 reads CASSPRWTSTARVETQYF. The CDR3 bases are TGTGCCAGCAGCCCGAGATGGACTAGTACGGCACGAGTGGAGACCCAGTACTTC.

This clone showed up just a few times. This same CDR3 is encoded by further DNA sequences in the sample. V and J are TRBV2 and TRBJ1-3; D possibly corresponds to TRBD1 (5 bases). Looked up from germline, CDR1 is SNHLY and CDR2 is FYNNEI. CDR3 length equals 14 residues. With 7 bases removed from V and 0 bases from J, the gap between germline ends came to 10 bases. CDR3 sequence: CASKDTYSGNTIYF. The DNA for the CDR3 is TGTGCCAGCAAGGACACCTACTCTGGAAACACCATATATTTT.

This clone was counted once. The chain joins TRBV11-3 to TRBJ2-5; TRBD1 matches 9 bases. From germline, CDR1 is SGHNT and CDR2 YENEEA. V trimming: 5 bases; J trimming: 5 bases; junction bases outside the gene matches: 3. This CDR3 has 13 residues. Here the CDR3 reads CASSTDRGETQYF. The CDR3 DNA follows: TGTGCCAGCAGCACCGACAGGGGGGAGACCCAGTACTTC.

This chain connects TRBV28 to TRBJ2-5, with 7 bases identical to TRBD1. The CDR3 runs 14 residues. J lost 5 bases, V lost 5 bases, and 8 bases had no gene match. The germline V gene encodes CDR1 MDHEN and CDR2 SYDVKM. CDR3 in DNA: TGTGCCAGCAGTCCCAATGACAGGGTTGAGACCCAGTACTTC. Translated: CASSPNDRVETQYF. The variable domain in full, completed from reference TRBV28 and TRBJ2-5, reads DVKVTQSSRYLVKRTGEKVFLECVQDMDHENMFWYRQDPGLGLRLIYFSYDVKMKEKGDIPEGYSVSREKKERFSLILESASTNQTSMYLCASSPNDRVETQYFGPGTRLLVL.

This chain connects TRBV7-2 to TRBJ1-1; TRBD1 is a possible D gene (5 bases). Germline CDR1 SGHTA, CDR2 FQGNSA. The CDR3 totals 13 residues. Trimming took 7 bases from V and 3 from J, leaving 12 bases between them. The CDR3 protein is CASNEQGYTEAFF. The CDR3 coding sequence is TGTGCCAGCAACGAGCAGGGTTACACTGAAGCTTTCTTT.

This chain joins TRBV7-9 and TRBJ2-5, with D tentatively TRBD2 (5 bases). V dropped 3 bases and J dropped 2 bases, with 13 bases sitting between them. The germline CDR1 and CDR2 sequences are SEHNR and FQNEAQ (reference sequence). This CDR3 contains 15 residues. In DNA form, the CDR3 reads TGTGCCAGCAGCTTGTTGGGGAGTGGTCAAGAGACCCAGTACTTC. Translating gives CASSLLGSGQETQYF.

The chain uses TRBV4-2 and TRBJ1-2; 11 bases line up with TRBD1. V was clipped by 3 bases and J by 0 bases; unmatched bases: 9. The CDR3 is 18 amino acids. The germline V gene has CDR1 LGHNA and CDR2 YNFKEQ. CDR3 DNA: TGTGCCAGCAGCCACCAACCGGGACAGGGGGGAACTAACTATGGCTACACCTTC. As protein: CASSHQPGQGGTNYGYTF.

The CDR3 protein is CASTDKVDTEAFF. The DNA for the CDR3 is TGTGCCAGCACCGATAAGGTGGACACTGAAGCTTTCTTT. The rearrangement links TRBV28 to TRBJ1-1; D gene ambiguous. The CDR3 runs to 13 residues. V gave up 7 bases and J gave up 3 bases, with 12 bases separating them. Per germline, CDR1 MDHEN and CDR2 SYDVKM. The variable domain in full, with the rest retrieved from reference TRBV28 and TRBJ1-1, is DVKVTQSSRYLVKRTGEKVFLECVQDMDHENMFWYRQDPGLGLRLIYFSYDVKMKEKGDIPEGYSVSREKKERFSLILESASTNQTSMYLCASTDKVDTEAFFGQGTRLTVV.

In its sample, this clone was seen a few times. The V and J genes are TRBV18 and TRBJ2-2; 9 bases fit TRBD1. Germline V CDR1 and CDR2: KGHSH, LQKENI. With 1 base clipped from V and 6 bases from J, the junction kept 6 bases outside the gene matches. The CDR3 runs 16 residues. DNA of the CDR3: TGTGCCAGCTCACCACAAGGACAGGGGAGGTCCGGGGAGCTGTTTTTT. It yields the protein CASSPQGQGRSGELFF. The full variable domain, with the rest looked up from reference TRBV18 and TRBJ2-2, is NAGVMQNPRHLVRRRGQEARLRCSPMKGHSHVYWYRQLPEEGLKFMVYLQKENIIDESGMPKERFSAEFPKEGPSILRIQQVVRGDSAAYFCASSPQGQGRSGELFFGEGSRLTVL.

This chain connects TRBV14 to TRBJ1-2; D perhaps matches TRBD1 (5 bases). The CDR3 is 13 residues long. Germline loops: CDR1 SGHDN, CDR2 FVKESK. Between the trimmed V and J ends, which lost 4 bases and 7 bases, there was a span of 13 bases. The CDR3 region has the DNA TGTGCCAGCAGCCCGCAGGAGGGGAGTGGCTACACCTTC. This codes for CASSPQEGSGYTF.